Listed below are T cell receptor beta chains from one sample, sequenced in a study of cytomegalovirus exposure and HLA in healthy donors. Clones were sequenced by immunoSEQ multiplex PCR, and TCRdb holds only the in-frame ones, with some missing. The table has some 160,000 clones, 88% seen once; the top ten hold 2.5% to 3.5%. Sample: PBMCs. These receptors came from a man aged 18-30 years in good health and CMV-seronegative. Each CDR3 is given with its conserved first and last residue. The D gene is left open where the match is weak. Clone size appears in some rows only: once, few, many, or a class for an expanded clone.

TRBV7-9	.	TRBJ2-7	.	TGTGCCAGCAGCTTGGCCTCGGCAGGAGGGTTCGGCGAGCAGTACTTC	CASSLASAGGFGEQYF
TRBV6-5	.	TRBJ1-4	.	TGTGCCAGCAAGCAGGGAATCGCAACTAATGAAAAACTGTTTTTT	CASKQGIATNEKLFF
TRBV6-5	TRBD1	TRBJ1-2	.	TGTGCCAGCAGTCGGGACAGCAGCTATGGCTACACCTTC	CASSRDSSYGYTF
TRBV11-2	.	TRBJ2-6	.	TGTGCCAGCAGCTCTAGAAGCTCTGGGGCCAACGTCCTGACTTTC	CASSSRSSGANVLTF
TRBV28	TRBD1	TRBJ1-2	.	TGTGCCAGCAGTCCGGGACAGGGAAACTATGGCTACACCTTC	CASSPGQGNYGYTF
TRBV5-4	.	TRBJ2-5	few	TGTGCCAGCAGCTTGGCCGGGGATCAAGAGACCCAGTACTTC	CASSLAGDQETQYF
TRBV7-2	.	TRBJ2-7	.	TGTGCCAGCAGCCGAGTCTCGGTCTACGAGCAGTACTTC	CASSRVSVYEQYF
TRBV6-1	.	TRBJ1-3	.	TGTGCCAGCACAAGGTTCTCGGGAGATGGAAACACCATATATTTT	CASTRFSGDGNTIYF
TRBV6-5	.	TRBJ1-1	.	TGTGCCAGCAGTTACACCAGGGACACTGAAGCTTTCTTT	CASSYTRDTEAFF
TRBV10-3	TRBD1	TRBJ2-7	.	TGTGCCACCACCCAGACCGGACAGGGCTACGAGCAGTACTTC	CATTQTGQGYEQYF
TRBV27	TRBD2	TRBJ2-5	.	TGTGCCAGCAGCCACATGGGACTAGCGGGAGAGCAGTACTTC	CASSHMGLAGEQYF
TRBV19	.	TRBJ1-1	.	TGTGCCAGTAGTATAAGCCCCTTTGGTACCCACTTTGAAGCTTTCTTT	CASSISPFGTHFEAFF
TRBV6-1	TRBD1	TRBJ1-5	.	TGTGCCAGCAGGACAGGGAAGAACAATCAGCCCCAGCATTTT	CASRTGKNNQPQHF
TRBV6-1	TRBD2	TRBJ2-1	.	TGTGCCAGCAGTGAGGCTAGCGGGAGTTTCTACAATGAGCAGTTCTTC	CASSEASGSFYNEQFF
TRBV27	.	TRBJ1-1	.	TGTGCCAGCAGTTTATCATCCTCGGAGGCGGGTCGGGTCACTGAAGCTTTCTTT	CASSLSSSEAGRVTEAFF
TRBV2	TRBD2	TRBJ2-1	.	TGTGCCAGCAGGGAAAAGGCGGGGGGGAACAATGAGCAGTTCTTC	CASREKAGGNNEQFF
TRBV30	TRBD1	TRBJ1-5	.	TGTGCCTGGGACGAGGACAGGGGAGGCAATCAGCCCCAGCATTTT	CAWDEDRGGNQPQHF
TRBV19	TRBD1	TRBJ2-1	.	TGTGCCAGTAGCAACGGACAGGGGATTACCTACAATGAGCAGTTCTTC	CASSNGQGITYNEQFF
TRBV2	TRBD1	TRBJ2-1	.	TGTGCCAGCAGGGAAGGGACAGGGACTGAGCAGTTCTTC	CASREGTGTEQFF
TRBV10-1	.	TRBJ2-5	.	TGCGCCAGCAGTGACGGGACAAACCCAACCCAAGAGACCCAGTACTTC	CASSDGTNPTQETQYF
TRBV5-1	.	TRBJ2-6	.	TGCGCCACCTCGACGGGGTCTGGGGCCAACGTCCTGACTTTC	CATSTGSGANVLTF
TRBV4-1	.	TRBJ1-1	few	TGCGCCAGCAGCCAAGATATGGCCGAAACGCCGACAAACACTGAAGCTTTCTTT	CASSQDMAETPTNTEAFF
TRBV4-1	TRBD1	TRBJ2-7	once	TGCGCCAGCAGCCAAGATGGACAGGGGAGGTCCTACGAGCAGTACTTC	CASSQDGQGRSYEQYF
TRBV6-6	.	TRBJ1-4	.	TGTGCCAGCAGTTACTCAGGGTCCGGACTAGTGGAAAAACTGTTTTTT	CASSYSGSGLVEKLFF